This T cell receptor beta chain originates from a study of blood T cells in healthy people across ages. The CDR3 extends over 12 amino acids. Germline V CDR1 and CDR2: KGHDR, SFDVKD. Trimming cost V 4 bases and J 8 bases, with 7 bases left between them. General study points: Comparison with aged donors showed that long-lived donors had more naive CD4+ cells and higher diversity.

As for this clonotype: Its antigen remains unidentified.

The use of a sample-barcoded 5' primer and a J-beta primer mix characterized a second PCR of about 7 to 12 cycles. TCRdb recomputed calls from the 5' RACE reads with MiXCR, one row per CDR3 protein. The sample includes about 500,000 distinct CDR3 sequences, about 25% of them seen just once. This sample also appeared in a second study, on T cells of mothers and their children.

This sequence originates from a boy under 18 in good health. The gene calls are TRBV24-1 and TRBJ1-4, with D possibly TRBD1 on 5 matching bases. What was sequenced was blood. DNA for the CDR3: TGTGCCACCAGTGAATGGGGGGAAAAACTGTTTTTT. Translating it yields CATSEWGEKLFF.